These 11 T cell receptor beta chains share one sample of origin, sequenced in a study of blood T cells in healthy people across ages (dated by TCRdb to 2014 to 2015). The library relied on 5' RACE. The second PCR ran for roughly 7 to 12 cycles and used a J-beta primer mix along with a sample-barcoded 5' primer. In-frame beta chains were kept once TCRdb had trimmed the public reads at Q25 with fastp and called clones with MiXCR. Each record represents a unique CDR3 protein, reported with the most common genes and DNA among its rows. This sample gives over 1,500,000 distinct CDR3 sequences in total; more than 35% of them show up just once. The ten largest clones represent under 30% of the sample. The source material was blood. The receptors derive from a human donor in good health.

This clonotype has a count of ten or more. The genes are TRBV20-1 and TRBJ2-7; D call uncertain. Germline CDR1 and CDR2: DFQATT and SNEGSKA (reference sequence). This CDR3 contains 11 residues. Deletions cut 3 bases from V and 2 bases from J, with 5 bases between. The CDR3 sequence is CSASPAYEQYF. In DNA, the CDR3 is TGCAGTGCTAGTCCTGCCTACGAGCAGTACTTC.

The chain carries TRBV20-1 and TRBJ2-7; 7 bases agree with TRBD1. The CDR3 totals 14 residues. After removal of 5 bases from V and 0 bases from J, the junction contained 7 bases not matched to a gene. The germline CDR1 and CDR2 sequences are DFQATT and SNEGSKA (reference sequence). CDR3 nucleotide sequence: TGCAGTGCTTCCGACAGGGTCGCCTCCTACGAGCAGTACTTC. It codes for CSASDRVASYEQYF.

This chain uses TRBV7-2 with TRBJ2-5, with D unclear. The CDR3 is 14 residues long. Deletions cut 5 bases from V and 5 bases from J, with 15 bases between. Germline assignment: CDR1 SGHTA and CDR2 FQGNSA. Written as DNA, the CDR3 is TGTGCCAGCAGCCGCGACCCCACAATGGAGACCCAGTACTTC. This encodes CASSRDPTMETQYF.

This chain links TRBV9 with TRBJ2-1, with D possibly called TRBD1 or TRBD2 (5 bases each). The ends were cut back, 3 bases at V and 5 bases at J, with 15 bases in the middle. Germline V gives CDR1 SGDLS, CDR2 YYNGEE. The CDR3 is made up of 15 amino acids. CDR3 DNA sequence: TGTGCCAGCAGCGCAGATGGGACGTCTAACAATGAGCAGTTCTTC. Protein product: CASSADGTSNNEQFF.

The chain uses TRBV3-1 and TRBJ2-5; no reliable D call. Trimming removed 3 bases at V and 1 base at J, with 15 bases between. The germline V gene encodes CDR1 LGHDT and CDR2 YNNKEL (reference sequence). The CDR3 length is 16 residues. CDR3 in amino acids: CASSQDLGKPQETQYF. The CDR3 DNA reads TGTGCCAGCAGCCAGGACCTGGGGAAACCCCAAGAGACCCAGTACTTC.

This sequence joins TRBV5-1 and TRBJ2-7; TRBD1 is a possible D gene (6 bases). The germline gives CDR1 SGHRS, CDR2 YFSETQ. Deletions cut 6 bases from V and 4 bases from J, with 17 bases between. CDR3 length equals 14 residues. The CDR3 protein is CASNLQGNTYEQYF. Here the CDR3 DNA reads TGCGCCAGCAACCTCCAGGGGAATACTTACGAGCAGTACTTC. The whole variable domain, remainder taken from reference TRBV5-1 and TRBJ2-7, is KAGVTQTPRYLIKTRGQQVTLSCSPISGHRSVSWYQQTPGQGLQFLFEYFSETQRNKGNFPGRFSGRQFSNSRSEMNVSTLELGDSALYLCASNLQGNTYEQYFGPGTRLTVT.

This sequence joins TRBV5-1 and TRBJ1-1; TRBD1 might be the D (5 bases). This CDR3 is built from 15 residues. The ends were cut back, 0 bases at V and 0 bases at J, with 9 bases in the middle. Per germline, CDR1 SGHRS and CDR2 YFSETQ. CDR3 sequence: CASSLDAGMNTEAFF. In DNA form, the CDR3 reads TGCGCCAGCAGCTTGGACGCAGGGATGAACACTGAAGCTTTCTTT.

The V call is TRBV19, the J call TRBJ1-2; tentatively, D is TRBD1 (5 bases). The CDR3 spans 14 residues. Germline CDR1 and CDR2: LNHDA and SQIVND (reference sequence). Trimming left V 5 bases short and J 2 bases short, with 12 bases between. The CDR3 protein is CASSPGVRNYGYTF. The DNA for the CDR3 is TGTGCCAGTAGTCCGGGGGTGCGAAACTATGGCTACACCTTC.

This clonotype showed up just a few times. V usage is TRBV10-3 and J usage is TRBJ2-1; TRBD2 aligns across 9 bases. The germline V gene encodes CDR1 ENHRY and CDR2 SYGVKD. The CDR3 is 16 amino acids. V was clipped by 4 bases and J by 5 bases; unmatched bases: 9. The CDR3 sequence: CAISGNIAGANNEQFF. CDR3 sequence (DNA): TGTGCCATCAGTGGCAACATAGCGGGGGCCAACAATGAGCAGTTCTTC.

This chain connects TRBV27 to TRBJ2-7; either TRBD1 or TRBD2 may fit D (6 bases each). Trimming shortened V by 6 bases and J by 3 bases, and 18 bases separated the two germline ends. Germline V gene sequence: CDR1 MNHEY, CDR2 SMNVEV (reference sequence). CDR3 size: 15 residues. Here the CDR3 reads CASSKGGHMFYEQYF. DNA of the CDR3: TGTGCCAGCAGCAAGGGGGGCCATATGTTCTACGAGCAGTACTTC.

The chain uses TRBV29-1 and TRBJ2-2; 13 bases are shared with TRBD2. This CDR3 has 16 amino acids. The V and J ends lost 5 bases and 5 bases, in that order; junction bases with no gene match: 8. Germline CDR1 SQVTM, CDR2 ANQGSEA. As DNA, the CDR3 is TGCAGCGTTAGACTAGCGGGGGGCCAGCGGACCGGGGAGCTGTTTTTT. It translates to CSVRLAGGQRTGELFF.